Detailed here is one T cell receptor (beta chain). No antigen is known for it. This record belongs to a study of cytomegalovirus exposure and HLA in healthy donors. About the study: The 120 or so validation repertoires were produced on the same platform as the 550 to 750 repertoires of the first cohort. This was reported in a later analysis. Study conclusions and caveats: Across donors, most TCRs were seen rarely, yet some public ones were widespread.

Produced via immunoSEQ multiplex PCR; TCRdb's table is partial and in-frame only. This sample yields over 200,000 clones, of which around 88% are seen a single time; 2.9% belongs to the top ten. CDR1 is MNHEY and CDR2 is SMNVEV in the germline V gene (reference sequence). The CDR3 runs to 13 residues. V lost 3 bases to trimming and J lost 1 base, with 6 bases between them. The chain is built from TRBV27 and TRBJ1-2, with TRBD1 as a possible D gene (5 bases). The TCR sequence derives from a woman under 30 in good health and CMV-seronegative. Sequencing was done on a sample of PBMCs. CDR3 amino acids: CASSFQGNYGYTF. CDR3 DNA: TGTGCCAGCAGTTTCCAGGGTAACTATGGCTACACCTTC.